This T cell receptor beta chain originates from a study of CD8 T cells in ankylosing spondylitis. Study-level results: Reported data indicate significant enrichment of disease-linked clones within matched ankylosing spondylitis synovial fluid. Peripheral blood held disease-linked clones only at relatively low frequency, and these were CD8+.

To note about this clonotype: What it recognizes is unknown.

Germline loops: CDR1 SGHAT, CDR2 FQNNGV. Trimming stripped 5 bases from V and 1 base from J, with 15 bases between. The CDR3 spans 16 residues. Generation of TCR beta libraries employed quantitative 5'-RACE incorporating molecular barcodes. One entry per CDR3 protein results from TCRdb running MiXCR on the 5' RACE reads. The sample consists of 200,000 to 250,000 distinct CDR3 sequences, roughly 25% of them appearing once. Sequenced: blood, either unsorted or a sorted T cell fraction (not recorded which). J is TRBJ2-4 and V is TRBV11-2, with D perhaps TRBD1 or TRBD2 (5 bases each). This receptor was identified in a male donor with ankylosing spondylitis or in good health (not recorded which). CDR3 sequence (DNA): TGTGCCAGCAGCCCCCCGATGGGGGTCGCCAAAAACATTCAGTACTTC. The encoded protein is CASSPPMGVAKNIQYF.